The entry that follows covers one T cell receptor (beta chain) sequence. Profiling relied on immunoSEQ multiplex PCR, and the TCRdb table lists in-frame clones only, not all of them. The table lists some 82,000 clones, roughly 97% of them singletons. The V gene end was trimmed by 1 base and the J gene end by 2 bases; junction bases not matched to a gene: 26. This CDR3 contains 23 residues. Per the germline V gene, CDR1 is KGHSH and CDR2 is LQKENI. The data were taken from a study of technical replicates of blood from several donors. The chain couples TRBV18 to TRBJ2-1; 7 nucleotides line up with TRBD1. The sequenced sample consisted of T cells isolated from PBMCs. The receptor was derived from a human donor in good health. CDR3 loop: CASSPRSRVPQGYKISPYNEQFF. As DNA, the CDR3 is TGTGCCAGCTCACCACGTAGCCGAGTGCCACAGGGGTACAAAATTTCCCCCTACAATGAGCAGTTCTTC.